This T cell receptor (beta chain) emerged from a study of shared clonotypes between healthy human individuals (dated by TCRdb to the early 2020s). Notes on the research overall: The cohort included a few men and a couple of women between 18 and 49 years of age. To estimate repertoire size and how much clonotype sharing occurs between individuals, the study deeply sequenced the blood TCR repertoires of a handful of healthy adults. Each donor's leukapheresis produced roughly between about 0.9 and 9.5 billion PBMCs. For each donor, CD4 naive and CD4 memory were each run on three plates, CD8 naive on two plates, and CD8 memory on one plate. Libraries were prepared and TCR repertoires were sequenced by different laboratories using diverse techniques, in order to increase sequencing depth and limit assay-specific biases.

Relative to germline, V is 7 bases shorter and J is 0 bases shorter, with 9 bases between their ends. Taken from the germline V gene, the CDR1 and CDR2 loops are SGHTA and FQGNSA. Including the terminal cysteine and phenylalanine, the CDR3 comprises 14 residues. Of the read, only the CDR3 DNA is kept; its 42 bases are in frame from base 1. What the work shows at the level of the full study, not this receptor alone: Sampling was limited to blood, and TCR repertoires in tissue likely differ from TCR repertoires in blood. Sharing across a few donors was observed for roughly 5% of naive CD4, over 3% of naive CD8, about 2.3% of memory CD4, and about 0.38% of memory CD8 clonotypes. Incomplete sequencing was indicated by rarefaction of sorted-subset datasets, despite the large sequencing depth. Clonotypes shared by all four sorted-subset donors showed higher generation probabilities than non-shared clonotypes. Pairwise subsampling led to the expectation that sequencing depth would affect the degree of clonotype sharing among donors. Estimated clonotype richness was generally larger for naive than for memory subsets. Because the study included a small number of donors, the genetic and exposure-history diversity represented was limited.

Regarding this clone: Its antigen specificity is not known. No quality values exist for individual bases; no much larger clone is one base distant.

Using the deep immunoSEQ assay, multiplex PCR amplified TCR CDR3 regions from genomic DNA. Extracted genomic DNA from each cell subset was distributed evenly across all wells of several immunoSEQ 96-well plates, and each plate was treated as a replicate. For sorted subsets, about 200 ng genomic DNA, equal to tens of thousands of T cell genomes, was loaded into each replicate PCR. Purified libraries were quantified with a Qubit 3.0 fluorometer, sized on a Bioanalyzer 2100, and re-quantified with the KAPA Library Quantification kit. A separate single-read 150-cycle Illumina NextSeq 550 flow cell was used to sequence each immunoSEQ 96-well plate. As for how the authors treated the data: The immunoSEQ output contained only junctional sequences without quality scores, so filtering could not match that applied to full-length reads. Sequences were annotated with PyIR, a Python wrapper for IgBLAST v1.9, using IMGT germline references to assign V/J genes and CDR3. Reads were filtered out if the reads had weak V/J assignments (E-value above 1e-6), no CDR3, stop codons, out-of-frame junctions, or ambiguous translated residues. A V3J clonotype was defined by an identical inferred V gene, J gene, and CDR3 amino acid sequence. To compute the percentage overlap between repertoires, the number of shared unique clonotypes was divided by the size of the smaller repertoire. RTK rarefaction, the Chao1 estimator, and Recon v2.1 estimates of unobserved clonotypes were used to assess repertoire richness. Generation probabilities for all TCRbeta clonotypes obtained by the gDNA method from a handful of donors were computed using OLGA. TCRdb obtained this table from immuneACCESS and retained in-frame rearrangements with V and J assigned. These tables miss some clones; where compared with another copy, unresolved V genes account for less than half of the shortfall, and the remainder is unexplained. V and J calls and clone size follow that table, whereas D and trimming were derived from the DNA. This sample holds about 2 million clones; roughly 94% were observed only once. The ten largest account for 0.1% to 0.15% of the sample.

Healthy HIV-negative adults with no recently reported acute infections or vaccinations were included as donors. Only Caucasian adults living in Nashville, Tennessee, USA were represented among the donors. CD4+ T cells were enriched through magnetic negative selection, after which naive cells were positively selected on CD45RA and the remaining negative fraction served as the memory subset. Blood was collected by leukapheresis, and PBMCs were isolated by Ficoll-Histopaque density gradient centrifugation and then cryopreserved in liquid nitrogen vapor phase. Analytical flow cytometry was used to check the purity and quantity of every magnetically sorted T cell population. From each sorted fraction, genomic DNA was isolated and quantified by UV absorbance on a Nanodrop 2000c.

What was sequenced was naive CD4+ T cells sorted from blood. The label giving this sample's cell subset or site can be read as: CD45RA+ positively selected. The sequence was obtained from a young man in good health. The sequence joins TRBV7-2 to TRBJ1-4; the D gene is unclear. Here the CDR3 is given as CASKFTATNEKLFF. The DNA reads TGTGCCAGCAAGTTCACGGCAACTAATGAAAAACTGTTTTTT.